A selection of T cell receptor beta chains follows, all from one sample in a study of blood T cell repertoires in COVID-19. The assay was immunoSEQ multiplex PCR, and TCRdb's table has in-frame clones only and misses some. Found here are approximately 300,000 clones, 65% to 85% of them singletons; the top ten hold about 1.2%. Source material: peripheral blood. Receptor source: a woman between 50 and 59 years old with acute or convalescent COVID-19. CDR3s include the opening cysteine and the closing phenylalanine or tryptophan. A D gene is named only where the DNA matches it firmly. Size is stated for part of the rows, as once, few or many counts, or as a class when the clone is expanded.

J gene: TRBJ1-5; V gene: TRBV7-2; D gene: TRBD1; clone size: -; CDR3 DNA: TGTGCCAGCAGCTGGGGGACAGGGGGGAGTCAGCCCCAGCATTTT; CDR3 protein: CASSWGTGGSQPQHF
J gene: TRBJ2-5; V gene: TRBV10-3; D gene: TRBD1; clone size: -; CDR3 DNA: TGTGCCATCAGTGAGGGGGGACAGAAAGAGACCCAGTACTTC; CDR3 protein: CAISEGGQKETQYF
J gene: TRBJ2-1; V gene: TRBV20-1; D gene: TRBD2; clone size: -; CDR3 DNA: TGCAGTGCTAGTTCCGGGACTAGCGCCAACAATGAGCAGTTCTTC; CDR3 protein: CSASSGTSANNEQFF
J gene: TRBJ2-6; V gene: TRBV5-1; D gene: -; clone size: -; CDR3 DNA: TGCGCCAGCAGACAGGACTCTGGGGCCAACGTCCTGACTTTC; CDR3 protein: CASRQDSGANVLTF
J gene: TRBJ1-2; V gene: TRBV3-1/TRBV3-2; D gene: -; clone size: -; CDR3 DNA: TGTGCCAGCAGCGGGGGGGCAGGGTATGGCTACACCTTC; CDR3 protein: CASSGGAGYGYTF
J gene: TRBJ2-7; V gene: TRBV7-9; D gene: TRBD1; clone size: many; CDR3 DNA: TGTGCCAGCAGCTTAGGGGGACAGCCTTACGAGCAGTACTTC; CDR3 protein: CASSLGGQPYEQYF
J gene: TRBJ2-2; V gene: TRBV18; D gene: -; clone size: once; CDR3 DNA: TGTGCCAGCTCACCATCGCAGGGCAAGAACACCGGGGAGCTGTTTTTT; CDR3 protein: CASSPSQGKNTGELFF
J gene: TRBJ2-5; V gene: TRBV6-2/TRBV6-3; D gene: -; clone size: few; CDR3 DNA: TGTGCCAGCAGTAAACCGGGACACAACCAAGAGACCCAGTACTTC; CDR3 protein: CASSKPGHNQETQYF
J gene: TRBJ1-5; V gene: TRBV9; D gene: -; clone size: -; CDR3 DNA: TGTGCCAGCAGCGTAGATGACTGGGGCAATCAGCCCCAGCATTTT; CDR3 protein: CASSVDDWGNQPQHF
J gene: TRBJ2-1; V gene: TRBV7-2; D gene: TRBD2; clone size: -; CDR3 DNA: TGTGCCAGCAGCCCCTCTAGCGGGAGGGCTTACAATGAGCAGTTCTTC; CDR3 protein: CASSPSSGRAYNEQFF
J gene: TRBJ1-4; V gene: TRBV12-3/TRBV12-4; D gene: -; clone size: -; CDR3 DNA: TGTGCCAGCAGTTTAGGGGCTTCCCCCAGCTTT; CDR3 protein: CASSLGASPSF
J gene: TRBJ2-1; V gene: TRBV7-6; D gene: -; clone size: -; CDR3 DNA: TGTGCCAGCAGCTTAGGGACTATGCTTTCGGGCAATGAGCAGTTCTTC; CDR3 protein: CASSLGTMLSGNEQFF
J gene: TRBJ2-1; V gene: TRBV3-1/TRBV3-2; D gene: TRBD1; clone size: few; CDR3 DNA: TGTGCCTCCCGGACAGGGAATTACAATGAGCAGTTCTTC; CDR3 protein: CASRTGNYNEQFF
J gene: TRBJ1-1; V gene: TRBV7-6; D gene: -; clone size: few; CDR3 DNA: TGTGCCAGCAGCTACAATGCGGTTTACCCTGAAGCTTTCTTT; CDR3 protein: CASSYNAVYPEAFF
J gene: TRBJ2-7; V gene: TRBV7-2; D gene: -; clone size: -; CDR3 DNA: TGTGCCAGCAGCTTAGACGGACAGAGCTCCTACGAGCAGTACTTC; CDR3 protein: CASSLDGQSSYEQYF
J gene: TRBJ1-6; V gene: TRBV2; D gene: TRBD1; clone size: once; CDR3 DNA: TGTGCCAGCACCGGGACAGGGACGACTACCTATAATTCACCCCTCCACTTT; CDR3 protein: CASTGTGTTTYNSPLHF
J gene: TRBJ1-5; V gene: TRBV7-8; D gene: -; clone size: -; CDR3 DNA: TGTGCCAGCAGCCAACTAACAGGGAGACAGCCCCAGCATTTT; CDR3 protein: CASSQLTGRQPQHF
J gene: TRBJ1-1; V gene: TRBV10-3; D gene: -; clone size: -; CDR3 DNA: TGTGCCATCAGTGGATCCCAAAGCGTCGCTGAAGCTTTCTTT; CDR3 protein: CAISGSQSVAEAFF
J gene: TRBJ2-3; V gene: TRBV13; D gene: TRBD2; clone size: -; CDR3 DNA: TGTGCCAGCAGCTTAGGGACTAGCGGGGGCCGGGGAGATACGCAGTATTTT; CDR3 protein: CASSLGTSGGRGDTQYF